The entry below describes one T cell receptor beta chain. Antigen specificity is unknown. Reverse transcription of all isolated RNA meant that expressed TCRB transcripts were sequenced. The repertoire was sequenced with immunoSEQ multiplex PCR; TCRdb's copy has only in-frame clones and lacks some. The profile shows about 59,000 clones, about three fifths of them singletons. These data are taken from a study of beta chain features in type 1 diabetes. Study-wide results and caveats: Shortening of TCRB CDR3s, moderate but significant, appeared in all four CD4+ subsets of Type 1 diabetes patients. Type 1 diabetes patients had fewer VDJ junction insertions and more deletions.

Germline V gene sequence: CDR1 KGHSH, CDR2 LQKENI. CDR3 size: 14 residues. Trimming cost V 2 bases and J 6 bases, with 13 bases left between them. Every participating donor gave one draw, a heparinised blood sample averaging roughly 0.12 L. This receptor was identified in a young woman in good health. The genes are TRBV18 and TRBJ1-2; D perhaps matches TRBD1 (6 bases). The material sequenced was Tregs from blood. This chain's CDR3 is CASSPRQDDNGYTF. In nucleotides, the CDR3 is TGTGCCAGCTCACCAAGACAGGACGATAATGGCTACACCTTC.